The next 27 T cell receptor beta chains were all read from a single sample in a study of cytomegalovirus exposure and HLA in healthy donors (dated by TCRdb to 2016 to 2017). Library preparation was by the immunoSEQ multiplex PCR assay. Drawn from immuneACCESS, this table holds only the in-frame rearrangements with V and J called that TCRdb kept. Clones are partly lost; checked studies trace under half to an unresolved V gene and leave the rest unexplained. This sample gives approximately 270,000 clones in total; roughly 90% of them show up just once. The ten largest account for 9.5% to 15% of the sample. Sequenced material: PBMCs. All receptors derive from a young man in good health and CMV-seropositive.

V and J are TRBV4-1 and TRBJ2-3; TRBD2 aligns across 8 bases. The CDR3 covers 15 residues. V was clipped by 1 base and J by 4 bases; unmatched bases: 4. Germline CDR1 reads MGHRA; CDR2 reads YSYEKL. The CDR3 is CASSQVSGSADTQYF. In nucleotides, the CDR3 is TGCGCCAGCAGCCAAGTCAGCGGGAGTGCAGATACGCAGTATTTT.

The genes are TRBV25-1 and TRBJ2-7; D is uncertain. The V gene's germline CDR1 is MGHDK and CDR2 SYGVNS. Trimming shortened V by 6 bases and J by 6 bases, and 18 bases separated the two germline ends. This CDR3 is built from 14 residues. The CDR3 loop is CASSGDRKNGEQYF. In DNA, the CDR3 is TGTGCCAGCAGCGGAGATAGAAAAAATGGCGAGCAGTACTTC.

The chain combines TRBV5-1 with TRBJ1-1, with D uncertain. Per the germline V gene, CDR1 is SGHRS and CDR2 is YFSETQ. The germline V and J ends were trimmed by 3 bases and 0 bases, with 12 bases remaining between them. The CDR3 contains 15 residues. CDR3: CASSWAPDMNTEAFF. CDR3 DNA sequence: TGCGCCAGCAGCTGGGCCCCAGACATGAACACTGAAGCTTTCTTT.

The V and J genes are TRBV6-5 and TRBJ1-2; 10 positions match TRBD1. CDR1 and CDR2 from the germline V gene are MNHEY and SVGAGI. The V gene end was trimmed by 4 bases and the J gene end by 7 bases; junction bases not matched to a gene: 6. CDR3 length equals 14 residues. CDR3 protein: CASSFRDRGRGYTF. The CDR3 DNA is TGTGCCAGCAGTTTCCGGGACAGGGGACGTGGCTACACCTTC.

The chain joins TRBV2 to TRBJ2-3, with a possible D match to TRBD2 (6 bases). V lost 5 bases, J lost 3 bases, and 15 bases lay in between. Germline V gene sequence: CDR1 SNHLY, CDR2 FYNNEI. The CDR3 covers 15 residues. The CDR3 DNA is TGTGCCAGCAGTCAGGATCAGGCGGGGACAGATACGCAGTATTTT. Protein sequence: CASSQDQAGTDTQYF.

V gene TRBV10-2 combines with J gene TRBJ1-1; the D is unclear. CDR1 is WSHSY and CDR2 is SAAADI in the germline V gene. The CDR3 spans 12 residues. Trimming took 4 bases from V and 1 from J, leaving 4 bases between them. The CDR3 coding sequence is TGCGCCAGCAGTGGGTGGAACACTGAAGCTTTCTTT. Translating it yields CASSGWNTEAFF.

This rearrangement joins TRBV11-2 to TRBJ1-1, with D unclear. V lost 0 bases to trimming and J lost 8 bases, with 10 bases between them. Germline CDR1 is SGHAT and CDR2 is FQNNGV. The CDR3 runs 13 residues. This CDR3 is CASSLETELEAFF. The CDR3 DNA reads as TGTGCCAGCAGCTTAGAGACGGAACTCGAAGCTTTCTTT. Looking up the rest from reference TRBV11-2 and TRBJ1-1 gives the full variable domain: EAGVAQSPRYKIIEKRQSVAFWCNPISGHATLYWYQQILGQGPKLLIQFQNNGVVDDSQLPKDRFSAERLKGVDSTLKIQPAKLEDSAVYLCASSLETELEAFFGQGTRLTVV.

This chain uses TRBV5-6 with TRBJ2-7; D call uncertain. V dropped 3 bases and J dropped 6 bases, with 7 bases sitting between them. Looked up from germline, CDR1 is SGHDT and CDR2 is YYEEEE. The CDR3 has 11 amino acids. The DNA of the CDR3 is TGTGCCAGCAGCTCGGTTCTCGAGCAGTACTTC. Its protein is CASSSVLEQYF.

The rearrangement links TRBV7-8 to TRBJ2-7; D possibly matches TRBD1 or TRBD2 (5 bases each). V lost 2 bases and J lost 2, with 10 bases in between. Germline loops: CDR1 SGHVS, CDR2 FQNEAQ. CDR3 length: 14 amino acids. The CDR3 is CASSLWGTAYEQYF. CDR3 DNA: TGTGCCAGCAGCTTATGGGGGACCGCCTACGAGCAGTACTTC. The full variable domain, rest sourced from reference TRBV7-8 and TRBJ2-7, is GAGVSQSPRYKVAKRGQDVALRCDPISGHVSLFWYQQALGQGPEFLTYFQNEAQLDKSGLPSDRFFAERPEGSVSTLKIQRTQQEDSAVYLCASSLWGTAYEQYFGPGTRLTVT.

This chain connects TRBV6-1 to TRBJ2-1, with D possibly being TRBD1 (5 bases). The CDR3 is 14 residues long. Germline CDR1 is MNHNS and CDR2 is SASEGT. The V gene lost 4 bases and the J gene lost 8 bases, with 15 bases spanning the gap. CDR3 nucleotide sequence: TGTGCCAGCAGTGGCCTAGGGGCGACCGATGAGCAGTTCTTC. Protein sequence: CASSGLGATDEQFF.

The table lists this clone with a count of one. This chain joins TRBV2 and TRBJ2-7, with D tentatively TRBD1 (5 bases). The V gene lost 0 bases and the J gene lost 3 bases, with 15 bases spanning the gap. The CDR3 extends over 16 amino acids. Per germline, CDR1 SNHLY and CDR2 FYNNEI. CDR3 coding DNA: TGTGCCAGCAGTGAAGCCTTAGGGGAACAGCGCTACGAGCAGTACTTC. Amino acids: CASSEALGEQRYEQYF. Filled out from reference TRBV2 and TRBJ2-7, the complete variable domain reads EPEVTQTPSHQVTQMGQEVILRCVPISNHLYFYWYRQILGQKVEFLVSFYNNEISEKSEIFDDQFSVERPDGSNFTLKIRSTKLEDSAMYFCASSEALGEQRYEQYFGPGTRLTVT.

The chain has TRBV19 and TRBJ1-2, with D uncertain. V lost 5 bases to trimming and J lost 3 bases, with 4 bases between them. The CDR3 runs to 11 residues. Germline V gives CDR1 LNHDA, CDR2 SQIVND (reference sequence). Here the CDR3 reads CASSQDYGYTF. The DNA of the CDR3 is TGTGCCAGTAGTCAGGACTATGGCTACACCTTC.

Notes on this clone: Other nucleotide sequences in the sample specify the same CDR3. This chain connects TRBV5-1 to TRBJ2-7; 7 bases match TRBD2. Germline-derived CDR1 and CDR2 are SGHRS and YFSETQ. The CDR3 length is 14 residues. V lost 0 bases and J lost 3; bases outside the gene matches: 3. For the CDR3, the DNA is TGCGCCAGCAGCTTGGCTAGCGGAAACTACGAGCAGTACTTC. Its translation is CASSLASGNYEQYF.

With respect to this clone: Other DNA sequences in this specimen translate into the identical CDR3. V gene TRBV5-4 combines with J gene TRBJ2-3; the D is unclear. Trimming pared 5 bases from V and 3 bases from J, leaving 10 bases between. Germline CDR1 is SGHNT and CDR2 is YYREEE (reference sequence). CDR3 size: 13 residues. CDR3 nucleotide sequence: TGTGCCAGCAGTCCTCAAGGAACAGATACGCAGTATTTT. The encoded protein is CASSPQGTDTQYF.

The chain is built from TRBV12-5 and TRBJ2-3; D remains unclear. Germline V gives CDR1 LGHNT, CDR2 FRNRAP. CDR3 length: 13 residues. Trimming shortened V by 3 bases and J by 0 bases, and 4 bases separated the two germline ends. Here the CDR3 reads CASGFGSTDTQYF. CDR3 coding DNA: TGTGCTAGTGGTTTCGGGAGCACAGATACGCAGTATTTT.

The rearrangement joins TRBV6-1 to TRBJ1-3; D gene unclear. The CDR3 has 14 amino acids. V lost 2 bases, J lost 4 bases, and 9 bases lay in between. In germline, CDR1 is MNHNS, CDR2 SASEGT. The CDR3 loop reads CASSERSDGNTIYF. The CDR3 nucleotides are TGTGCCAGCAGTGAACGTAGCGACGGAAACACCATATATTTT.

V gene TRBV6-5 combines with J gene TRBJ2-7; 7 bases are shared with TRBD1. This CDR3 is 14 amino acids long. Per germline, CDR1 MNHEY and CDR2 SVGAGI. Trimming took 5 bases from V and 5 from J; bases not matched to a gene: 9. The CDR3 here is CASSNSGTVNEQYF. The CDR3 DNA follows: TGTGCCAGCAGTAATTCCGGGACAGTCAACGAGCAGTACTTC.

The chain links TRBV6-1 to TRBJ1-5; TRBD1 agrees at 7 bases. V lost 5 bases, J lost 7 bases, and 8 bases stayed unmatched. CDR1 MNHNS and CDR2 SASEGT come from the germline V gene. CDR3 length: 14 amino acids. CDR3 coding DNA: TGTGCCAGCAGTAACAACAGGGGAGGGCAGCCCCAGCATTTT. As protein: CASSNNRGGQPQHF.

This rearrangement joins TRBV2 to TRBJ2-7, with a tentative D call TRBD1 (6 bases). Trimming shortened V by 1 base and J by 5 bases, and 12 bases separated the two germline ends. In germline, CDR1 is SNHLY, CDR2 FYNNEI. CDR3 length: 14 residues. The CDR3 protein is CASSEVGRGDEQYF. For the CDR3, the DNA is TGTGCCAGCAGTGAAGTTGGCAGGGGAGACGAGCAGTACTTC.

The chain recombines TRBV11-2 with TRBJ2-7, with a weak D call TRBD1 (5 bases). The CDR3 length is 15 residues. Trimming took 0 bases from V and 1 from J, leaving 10 bases between them. The germline V gene has CDR1 SGHAT and CDR2 FQNNGV. The CDR3 loop reads CASSLDLDSSYEQYF. In DNA form, the CDR3 reads TGTGCCAGCAGCTTAGATCTCGACAGTTCCTACGAGCAGTACTTC.

The rearrangement links TRBV6-1 to TRBJ2-2, with 10 bases identical to TRBD2. CDR3 size: 16 residues. V shed 2 bases, J shed 2 bases, and the junction held 2 bases outside the gene matches. Germline V lookup: CDR1 MNHNS, CDR2 SASEGT. The CDR3, as DNA: TGTGCCAGCAGTGAACTAGCGGGAGCCAACACCGGGGAGCTGTTTTTT. As protein: CASSELAGANTGELFF.

This chain connects TRBV11-2 to TRBJ2-5; 7 bases are shared with TRBD2. This CDR3 contains 15 residues. With V trimmed by 1 base and J by 3 bases, 5 bases remained unmatched. Germline V CDR1 and CDR2: SGHAT, FQNNGV. The CDR3 protein is CASSLGGGAEETQYF. The DNA of the CDR3 is TGTGCCAGCAGCTTAGGGGGGGGAGCGGAAGAGACCCAGTACTTC.

The gene calls are TRBV27 and TRBJ2-4; D possibly matches TRBD1 or TRBD2 (5 bases each). Trimming left V 2 bases short and J 2 bases short, with 7 bases between. This CDR3 contains 14 residues. The germline CDR1 and CDR2 sequences are MNHEY and SMNVEV (reference sequence). The DNA for the CDR3 is TGTGCCAGCAGTTTACAGGGACCCAAAAACATTCAGTACTTC. It yields the protein CASSLQGPKNIQYF.

In nucleotides, the CDR3 is TGTGCCAGCAGTTTATGGGGACAGGGATACTACGAGCAGTACTTC. Its translation: CASSLWGQGYYEQYF. The rearrangement uses TRBV27 and TRBJ2-7; 9 positions match TRBD1. J gave up 3 bases and V 1 base, and 4 bases lay outside the gene matches. The CDR3 length is 15 residues. CDR1 is MNHEY and CDR2 is SMNVEV in the germline V gene (reference sequence).

The chain joins TRBV2 to TRBJ2-3; D is unresolved. Trimming pared 7 bases from V and 3 bases from J, leaving 20 bases between. CDR1 and CDR2 from the germline V gene are SNHLY and FYNNEI. The CDR3 length is 16 residues. As DNA, the CDR3 is TGTGCCAGCAACCCAAGACTCGGCAGTATAACAGATACGCAGTATTTT. It yields the protein CASNPRLGSITDTQYF.

The V and J genes are TRBV4-1 and TRBJ2-1, with no clear D. Germline loops: CDR1 MGHRA, CDR2 YSYEKL. This CDR3 is 15 amino acids long. Between the trimmed V and J ends, which lost 1 base and 0 bases, there was a span of 7 bases. CDR3 sequence reads: CASSQVGNSYNEQFF. CDR3 DNA sequence: TGCGCCAGCAGCCAAGTGGGCAACTCCTACAATGAGCAGTTCTTC.

This chain joins TRBV6-6 and TRBJ1-1, with D perhaps matching TRBD1 (6 bases). V was trimmed by 8 bases and J by 5 bases, leaving 18 bases between them. Germline V lookup: CDR1 MNHNY, CDR2 SVGAGI (reference sequence). CDR3 length equals 14 residues. The CDR3: CASSLGGVRTEAFF. CDR3 DNA: TGTGCCAGCTCCCTCGGGGGCGTAAGGACTGAAGCTTTCTTT.